Presented here are 5 T cell receptor beta chains from one specimen sequenced in a study of human T cells and chemical hapten exposure. This sample's time point: pre-sensitization, week 0. Treatment of the sample: therapeutic diphenylcyclopropenone sensitization with weekly scalp DPC. Each CDR3 protein gets one entry after TCRdb re-called the RACE reads with MiXCR. The repertoire holds approximately 180,000 distinct CDR3 sequences, with roughly 30% as singletons. This specimen was whole blood, taken in connection with sensitization to the hapten diphenylcyclopropenone (DPC). All receptors come from a woman in her 30s with alopecia areata. Some clones in this sample may be carry-over from other donors' samples.

This sequence joins TRBV14 and TRBJ2-5; D is ambiguous. The V end lost 0 bases, the J end lost 5 bases, and 10 bases lay between the germline ends. Germline V gene sequence: CDR1 SGHDN, CDR2 FVKESK. The CDR3 length is 14 residues. The CDR3 protein is CASSQDSWAETQYF. In nucleotides, the CDR3 is TGTGCCAGCAGCCAAGACTCTTGGGCGGAGACCCAGTACTTC.

This clonotype was detected only a few times. J is TRBJ2-6 and V is TRBV7-2; no reliable D call. CDR1 SGHTA and CDR2 FQGNSA come from the germline V gene. The CDR3 extends over 16 amino acids. Trimming removed 1 base from V and 4 bases from J, with 11 bases in between. Written as DNA, the CDR3 is TGTGCCAGCAGCTTAGGGGTCCTGACAGGGGCCAACGTCCTGACTTTC. Translation: CASSLGVLTGANVLTF. Using reference TRBV7-2 and TRBJ2-6 for the parts outside the CDR3, the full variable domain is GAGVSQSPSNKVTEKGKDVELRCDPISGHTALYWYRQSLGQGLEFLIYFQGNSAPDKSGLPSDRFSAERTGGSVSTLTIQRTQQEDSAVYLCASSLGVLTGANVLTFGAGSRLTVL.

The chain couples TRBV12-3 or TRBV12-4 to TRBJ2-7, with D possibly TRBD1 on 5 matching bases. CDR3 length equals 15 residues. V was trimmed by 1 base and J by 5 bases, leaving 15 bases between them. The chain's CDR3 is CASSLGASQGHEQYF. CDR3 nucleotide sequence: TGTGCCAGCAGTTTAGGGGCCAGTCAGGGCCACGAGCAGTACTTC.

This clonotype was found a few times. This sequence joins TRBV6-5 and TRBJ2-5; D perhaps matches TRBD2 (5 bases). Trimming took 4 bases from V and 7 from J, leaving 13 bases between them. CDR1 is MNHEY, CDR2 SVGAGI, per germline. The CDR3 is made up of 13 amino acids. Written as DNA, the CDR3 is TGTGCCAGCAGTTCCCCGGGGTCGGGGACCCAGTACTTC. Translated: CASSSPGSGTQYF.

The chain recombines TRBV28 with TRBJ2-7, with TRBD2 as a possible D gene (6 bases). The length of the CDR3 is 14 residues. Trimming stripped 3 bases from V and 7 bases from J, with 16 bases between. Germline CDR1 is MDHEN and CDR2 is SYDVKM. This CDR3 reads CASSFPGGPGEQYF. The CDR3 bases are TGTGCCAGCAGTTTTCCCGGAGGGCCGGGTGAGCAGTACTTC.